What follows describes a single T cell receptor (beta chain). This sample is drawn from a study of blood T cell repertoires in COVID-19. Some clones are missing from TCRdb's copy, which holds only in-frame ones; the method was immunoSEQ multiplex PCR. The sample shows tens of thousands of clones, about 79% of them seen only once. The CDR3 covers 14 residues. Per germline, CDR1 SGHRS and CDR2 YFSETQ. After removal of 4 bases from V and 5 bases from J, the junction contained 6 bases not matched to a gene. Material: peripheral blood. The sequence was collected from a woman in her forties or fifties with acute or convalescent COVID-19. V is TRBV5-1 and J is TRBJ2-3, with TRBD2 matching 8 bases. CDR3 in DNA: TGCGCCAGCAGCCTCGGGGGGGAGAGAGATACGCAGTATTTT. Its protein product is CASSLGGERDTQYF. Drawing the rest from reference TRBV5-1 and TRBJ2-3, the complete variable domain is KAGVTQTPRYLIKTRGQQVTLSCSPISGHRSVSWYQQTPGQGLQFLFEYFSETQRNKGNFPGRFSGRQFSNSRSEMNVSTLELGDSALYLCASSLGGERDTQYFGPGTRLTVL.